This T cell receptor (beta chain) stems from a study of vaccination and CD4 T cells after COVID-19. Study in general: Blood was drawn a median around 72 days post second dose, range 14 to 241. SARS-CoV-2, HCoV-NL63, HCoV-OC43 and HCoV-229E supplied the overlapping spike peptides used to stimulate cells.

V lost 2 bases and J lost 7, with 3 bases in between. The CDR3 covers 11 residues. This sample's treatment: approximately nine-day PBMC culture with coronavirus spike peptide pools or control peptides (ViraFEST assay). Comments on this clonotype: What it binds is unknown.

The Oncomine TCR Beta short-read assay sequenced DNA from cultured CD4+ T cells. TCRdb used MiXCR to reprocess the PCR reads, holding one entry per CDR3 protein. The sample holds 10,000 to 15,000 distinct CDR3 sequences, 55% to 65% seen once. Sequencing input: CD4+ T cells from blood, cultured in vitro. The origin of this receptor is a human donor who had recovered from COVID-19. The chain carries TRBV12-3 or TRBV12-4 and TRBJ1-5; D uncertain. The CDR3 loop is CASSLSQPQHF. In DNA, the CDR3 is TGTGCCAGCAGTTTATCCCAGCCCCAGCATTTT.